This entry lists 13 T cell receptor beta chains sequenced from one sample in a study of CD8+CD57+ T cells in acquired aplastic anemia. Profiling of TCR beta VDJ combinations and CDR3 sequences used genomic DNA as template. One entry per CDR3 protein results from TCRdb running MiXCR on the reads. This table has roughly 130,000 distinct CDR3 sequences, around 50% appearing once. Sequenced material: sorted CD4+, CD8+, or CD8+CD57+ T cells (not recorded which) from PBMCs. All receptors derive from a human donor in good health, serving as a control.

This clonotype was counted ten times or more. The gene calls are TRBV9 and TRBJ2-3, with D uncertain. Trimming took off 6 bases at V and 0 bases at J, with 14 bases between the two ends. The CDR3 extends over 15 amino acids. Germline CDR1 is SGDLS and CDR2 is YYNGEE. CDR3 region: CASNLHTSSTDTQYF. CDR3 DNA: TGTGCCAGCAACTTACATACCTCTAGCACAGATACGCAGTATTTT.

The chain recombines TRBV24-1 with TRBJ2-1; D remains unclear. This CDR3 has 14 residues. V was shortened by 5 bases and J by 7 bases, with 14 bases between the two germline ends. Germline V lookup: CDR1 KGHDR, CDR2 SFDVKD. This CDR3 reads CATSARDWANEQFF. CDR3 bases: TGTGCCACCAGTGCTAGAGATTGGGCAAATGAGCAGTTCTTC.

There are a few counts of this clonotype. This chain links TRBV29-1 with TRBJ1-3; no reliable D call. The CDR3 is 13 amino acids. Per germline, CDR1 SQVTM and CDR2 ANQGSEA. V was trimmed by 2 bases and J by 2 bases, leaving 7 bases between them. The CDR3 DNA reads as TGCAGCGTTGAACGAGATACTGGAAACACCATATATTTT. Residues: CSVERDTGNTIYF. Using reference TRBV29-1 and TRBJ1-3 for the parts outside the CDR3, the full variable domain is SAVISQKPSRDICQRGTSLTIQCQVDSQVTMMFWYRQQPGQSLTLIATANQGSEATYESGFVIDKFPISRPNLTFSTLTVSNMSPEDSSIYLCSVERDTGNTIYFGEGSWLTVV.

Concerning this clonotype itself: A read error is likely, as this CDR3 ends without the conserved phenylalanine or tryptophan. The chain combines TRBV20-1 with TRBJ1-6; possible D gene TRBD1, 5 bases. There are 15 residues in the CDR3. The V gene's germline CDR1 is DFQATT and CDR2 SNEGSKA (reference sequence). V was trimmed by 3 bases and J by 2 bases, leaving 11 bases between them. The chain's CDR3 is CSARAGQTYNSPLHS. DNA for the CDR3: TGCAGTGCTAGGGCAGGGCAAACCTATAATTCACCCCTCCACTCT.

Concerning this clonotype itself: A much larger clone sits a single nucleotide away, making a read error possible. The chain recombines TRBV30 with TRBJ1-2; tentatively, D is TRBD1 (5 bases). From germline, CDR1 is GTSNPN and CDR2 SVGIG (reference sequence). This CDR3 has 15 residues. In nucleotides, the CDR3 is TGTGCCTGGAGTAGTCCCGGGGCAGGAGGGTATGGCCACACCTTC. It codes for CAWSSPGAGGYGHTF.

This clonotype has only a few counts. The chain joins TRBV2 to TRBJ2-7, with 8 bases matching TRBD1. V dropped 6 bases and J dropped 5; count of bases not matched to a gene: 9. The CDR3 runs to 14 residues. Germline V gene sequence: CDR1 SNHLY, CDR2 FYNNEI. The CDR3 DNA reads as TGTGCCAGCAGGAGACAGGGGATAATCGACGAGCAGTACTTC. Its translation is CASRRQGIIDEQYF.

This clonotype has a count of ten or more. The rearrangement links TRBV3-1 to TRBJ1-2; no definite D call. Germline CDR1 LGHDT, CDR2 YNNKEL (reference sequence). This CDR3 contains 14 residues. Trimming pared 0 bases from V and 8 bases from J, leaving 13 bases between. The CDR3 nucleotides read TGTGCCAGCAGCCAAGAACTTGGTCGGTTAGGCTACACCTTC. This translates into CASSQELGRLGYTF.

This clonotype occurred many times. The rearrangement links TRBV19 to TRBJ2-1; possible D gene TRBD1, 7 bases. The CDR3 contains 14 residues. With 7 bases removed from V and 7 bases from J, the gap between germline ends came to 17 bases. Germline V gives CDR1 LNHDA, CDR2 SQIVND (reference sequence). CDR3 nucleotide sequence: TGTGCCAGTAAGGAAGGGGGCGCGGGGAATGAGCAGTTCTTC. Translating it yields CASKEGGAGNEQFF.

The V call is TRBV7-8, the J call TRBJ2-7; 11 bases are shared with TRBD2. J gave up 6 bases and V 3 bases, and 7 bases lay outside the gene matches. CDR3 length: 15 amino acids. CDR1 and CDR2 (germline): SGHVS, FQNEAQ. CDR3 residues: CASSFSGGAMGEQYV. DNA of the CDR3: TGTGCCAGCAGCTTTAGCGGGGGGGCGATGGGCGAGCAGTACGTC.

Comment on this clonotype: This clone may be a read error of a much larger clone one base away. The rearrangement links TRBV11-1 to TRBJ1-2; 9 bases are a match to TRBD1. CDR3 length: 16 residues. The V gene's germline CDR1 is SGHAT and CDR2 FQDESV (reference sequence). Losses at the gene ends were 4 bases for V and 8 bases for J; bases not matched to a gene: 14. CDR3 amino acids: CASSSGQGPPEGGYTF. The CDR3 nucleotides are TGTGCCAGCAGCTCGGGACAGGGACCGCCCGAGGGGGGCTACACCTTC. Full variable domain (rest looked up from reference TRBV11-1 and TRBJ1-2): EAEVAQSPRYKITEKSQAVAFWCDPISGHATLYWYRQILGQGPELLVQFQDESVVDDSQLPKDRFSAERLKGVDSTLKIQPAELGDSAMYLCASSSGQGPPEGGYTFGSGTRLTVV.

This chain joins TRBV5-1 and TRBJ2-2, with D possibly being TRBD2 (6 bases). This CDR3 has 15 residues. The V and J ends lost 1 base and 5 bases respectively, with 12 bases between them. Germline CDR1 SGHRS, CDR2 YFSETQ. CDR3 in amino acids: CASSLRFGGTGELFF. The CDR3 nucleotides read TGCGCCAGCAGCTTGCGGTTCGGGGGTACCGGGGAGCTGTTTTTT.

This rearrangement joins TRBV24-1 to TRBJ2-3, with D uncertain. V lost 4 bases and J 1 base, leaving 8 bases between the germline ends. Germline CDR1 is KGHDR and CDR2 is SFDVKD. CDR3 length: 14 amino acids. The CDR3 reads CATSDPGGTDTQYF. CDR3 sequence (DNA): TGTGCCACCAGTGACCCGGGTGGCACAGATACGCAGTATTTT.

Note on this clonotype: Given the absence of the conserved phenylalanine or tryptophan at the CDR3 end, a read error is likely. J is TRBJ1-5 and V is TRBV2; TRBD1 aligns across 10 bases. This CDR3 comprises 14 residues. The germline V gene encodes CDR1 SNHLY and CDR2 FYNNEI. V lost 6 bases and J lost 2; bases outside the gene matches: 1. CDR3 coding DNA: TGTGCCAGCAGCGGGACAGGGGGCAATCAGCCCCAGCATTCT. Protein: CASSGTGGNQPQHS.